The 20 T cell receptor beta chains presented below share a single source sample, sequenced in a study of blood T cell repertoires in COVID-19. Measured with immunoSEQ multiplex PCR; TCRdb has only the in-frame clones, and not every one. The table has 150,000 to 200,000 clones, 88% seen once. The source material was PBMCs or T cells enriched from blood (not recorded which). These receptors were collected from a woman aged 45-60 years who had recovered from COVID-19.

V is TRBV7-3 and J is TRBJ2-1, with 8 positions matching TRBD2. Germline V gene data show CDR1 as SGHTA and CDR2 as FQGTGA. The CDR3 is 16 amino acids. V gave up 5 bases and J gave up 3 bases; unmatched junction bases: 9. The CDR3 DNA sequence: TGTGCCAGCAGCCAAGGGGTCGCGGGGGGCTACAATGAGCAGTTCTTC. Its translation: CASSQGVAGGYNEQFF.

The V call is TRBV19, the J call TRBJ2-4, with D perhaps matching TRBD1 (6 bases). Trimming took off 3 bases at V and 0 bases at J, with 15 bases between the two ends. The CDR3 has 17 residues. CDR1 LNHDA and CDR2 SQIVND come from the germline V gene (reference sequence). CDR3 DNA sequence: TGTGCCAGTAGTATCAGTGGCCGGACAGTAGCCAAAAACATTCAGTACTTC. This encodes CASSISGRTVAKNIQYF.

The CDR3 protein is CASSFGGNGNTIYF. Written as DNA, the CDR3 is TGTGCCAGCAGTTTCGGGGGGAATGGAAACACCATATATTTT. The chain links TRBV27 to TRBJ1-3; possible D gene TRBD1, 5 bases. Germline V gene sequence: CDR1 MNHEY, CDR2 SMNVEV (reference sequence). Trimming took 3 bases from V and 3 from J, leaving 9 bases between them. The CDR3 has 14 residues.

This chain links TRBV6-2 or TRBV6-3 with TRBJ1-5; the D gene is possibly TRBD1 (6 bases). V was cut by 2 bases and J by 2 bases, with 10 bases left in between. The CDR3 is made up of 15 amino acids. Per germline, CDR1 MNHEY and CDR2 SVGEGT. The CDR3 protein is CASSYTGQGNQPQHF. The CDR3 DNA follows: TGTGCCAGCAGTTACACAGGGCAGGGCAATCAGCCCCAGCATTTT.

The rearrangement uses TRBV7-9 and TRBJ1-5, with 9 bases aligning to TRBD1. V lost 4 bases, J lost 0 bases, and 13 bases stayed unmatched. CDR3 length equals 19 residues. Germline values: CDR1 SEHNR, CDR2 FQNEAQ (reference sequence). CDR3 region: CASSSPPRTGDYSNQPQHF. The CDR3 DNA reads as TGTGCCAGCAGCTCACCCCCCAGGACAGGGGATTATAGCAATCAGCCCCAGCATTTT.

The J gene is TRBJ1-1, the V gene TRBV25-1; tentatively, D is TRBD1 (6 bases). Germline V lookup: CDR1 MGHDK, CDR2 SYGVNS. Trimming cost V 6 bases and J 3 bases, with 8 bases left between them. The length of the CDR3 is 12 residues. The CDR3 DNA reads TGTGCCAGCAGAGGGGGATACACTGAAGCTTTCTTT. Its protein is CASRGGYTEAFF.

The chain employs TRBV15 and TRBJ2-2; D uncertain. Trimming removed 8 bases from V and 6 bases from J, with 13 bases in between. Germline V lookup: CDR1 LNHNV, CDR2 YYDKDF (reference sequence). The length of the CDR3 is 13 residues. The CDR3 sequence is CATYSVSAGELFF. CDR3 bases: TGTGCCACCTACAGTGTTTCCGCCGGGGAGCTGTTTTTT.

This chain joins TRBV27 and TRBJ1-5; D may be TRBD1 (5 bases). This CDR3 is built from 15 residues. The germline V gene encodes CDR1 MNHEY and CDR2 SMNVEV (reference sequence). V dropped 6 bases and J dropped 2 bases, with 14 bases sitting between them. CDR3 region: CASSLERGGNQPQHF. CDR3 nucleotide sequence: TGTGCCAGCAGCTTAGAAAGGGGTGGCAATCAGCCCCAGCATTTT.

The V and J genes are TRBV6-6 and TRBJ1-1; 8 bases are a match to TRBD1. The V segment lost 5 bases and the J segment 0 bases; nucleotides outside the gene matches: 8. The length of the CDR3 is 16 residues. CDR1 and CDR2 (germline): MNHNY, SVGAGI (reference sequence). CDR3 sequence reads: CASSIRQGRMNTEAFF. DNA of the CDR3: TGTGCCAGCAGTATTCGACAGGGGCGGATGAACACTGAAGCTTTCTTT.

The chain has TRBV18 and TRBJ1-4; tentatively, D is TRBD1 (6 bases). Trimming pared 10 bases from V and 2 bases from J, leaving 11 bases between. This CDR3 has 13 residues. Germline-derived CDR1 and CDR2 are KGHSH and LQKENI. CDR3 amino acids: CATAQGTNEKLFF. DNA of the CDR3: TGTGCCACCGCGCAGGGGACTAATGAAAAACTGTTTTTT.

CDR3 in amino acids: CASSQYPGQGRETQYF. The CDR3 DNA reads as TGTGCCAGCTCGCAATACCCGGGACAGGGGCGAGAGACCCAGTACTTC. J is TRBJ2-5 and V is TRBV18; 10 nucleotides align to TRBD1. The V gene end was trimmed by 6 bases and the J gene end by 4 bases; junction bases not matched to a gene: 11. CDR3 length equals 16 residues. The germline gives CDR1 KGHSH, CDR2 LQKENI.

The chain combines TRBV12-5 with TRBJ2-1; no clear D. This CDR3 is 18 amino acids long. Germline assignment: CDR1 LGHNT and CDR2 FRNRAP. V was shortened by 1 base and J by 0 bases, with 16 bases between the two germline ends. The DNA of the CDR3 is TGTGCTAGTGGTTTGGACCGGAGCACTCTCAGCTCCTACAATGAGCAGTTCTTC. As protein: CASGLDRSTLSSYNEQFF.

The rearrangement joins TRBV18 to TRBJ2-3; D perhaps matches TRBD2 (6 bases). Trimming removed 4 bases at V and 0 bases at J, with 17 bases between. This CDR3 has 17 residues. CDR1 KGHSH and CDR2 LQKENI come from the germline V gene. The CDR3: CASSLVSGGSSTDTQYF. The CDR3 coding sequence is TGTGCCAGCTCACTCGTGTCTGGGGGGTCCAGCACAGATACGCAGTATTTT.

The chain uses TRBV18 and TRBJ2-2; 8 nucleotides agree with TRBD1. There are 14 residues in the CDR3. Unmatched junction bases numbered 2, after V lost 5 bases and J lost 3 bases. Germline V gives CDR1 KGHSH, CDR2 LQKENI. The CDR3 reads CASSSGQDTGELFF. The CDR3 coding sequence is TGTGCCAGCTCATCGGGACAGGACACCGGGGAGCTGTTTTTT.

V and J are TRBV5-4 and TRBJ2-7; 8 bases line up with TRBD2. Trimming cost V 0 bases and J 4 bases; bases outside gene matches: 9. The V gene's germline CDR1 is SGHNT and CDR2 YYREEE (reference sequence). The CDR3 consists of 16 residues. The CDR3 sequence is CASSLGGRGAVYEQYF. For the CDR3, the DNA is TGTGCCAGCAGCTTGGGAGGGCGGGGGGCCGTATACGAGCAGTACTTC.

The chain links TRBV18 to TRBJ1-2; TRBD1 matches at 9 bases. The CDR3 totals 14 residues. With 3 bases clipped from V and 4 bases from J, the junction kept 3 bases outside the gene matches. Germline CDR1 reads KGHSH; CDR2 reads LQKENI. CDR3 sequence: CASSPGQGSYGYTF. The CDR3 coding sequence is TGTGCCAGCTCACCGGGACAGGGTAGCTATGGCTACACCTTC.

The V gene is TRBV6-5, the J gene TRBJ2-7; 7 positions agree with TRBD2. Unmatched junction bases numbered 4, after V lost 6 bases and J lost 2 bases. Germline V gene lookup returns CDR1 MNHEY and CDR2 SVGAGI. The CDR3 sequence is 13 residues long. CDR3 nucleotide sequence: TGTGCCAGCAGGGCCACTAGCGCCTACGAGCAGTACTTC. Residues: CASRATSAYEQYF.

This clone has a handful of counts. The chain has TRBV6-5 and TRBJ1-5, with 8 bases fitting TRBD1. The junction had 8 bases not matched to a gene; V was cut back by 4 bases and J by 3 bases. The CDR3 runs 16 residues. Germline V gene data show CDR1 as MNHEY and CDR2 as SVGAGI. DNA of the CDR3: TGTGCCAGCAGTTTTAGGACAGGGAATACCAATCAGCCCCAGCATTTT. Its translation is CASSFRTGNTNQPQHF.

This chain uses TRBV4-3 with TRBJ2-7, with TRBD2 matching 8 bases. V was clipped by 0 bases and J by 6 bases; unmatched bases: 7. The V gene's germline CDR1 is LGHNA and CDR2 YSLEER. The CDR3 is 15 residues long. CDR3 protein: CASSQEPGLVGEQYF. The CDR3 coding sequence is TGCGCCAGCAGCCAAGAACCGGGACTAGTTGGCGAGCAGTACTTC.

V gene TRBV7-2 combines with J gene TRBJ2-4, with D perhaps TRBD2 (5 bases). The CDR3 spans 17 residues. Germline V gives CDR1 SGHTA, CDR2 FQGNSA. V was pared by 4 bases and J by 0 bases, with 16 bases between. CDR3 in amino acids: CASSSPQRIVAKNIQYF. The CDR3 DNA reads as TGTGCCAGCAGCTCCCCGCAGCGGATCGTAGCCAAAAACATTCAGTACTTC.